The clone carrying this TCR beta chain appeared a few times. The antigen remains unidentified. The junction departs from germline at one end; a sequencing error may be responsible. The authors produced TCR alpha and TCR beta cDNA libraries with sample barcodes and UMIs by 5'RACE using constant-segment primers. MiXCR, run by TCRdb on the 5' RACE reads, gives a single entry per CDR3 protein. The sample carries 300,000 to 400,000 distinct CDR3 sequences, 13% to 15% recorded once. This entry comes from a study of T-cell memory formation after mild COVID-19. The CDR3 covers 16 residues. Germline loops: CDR1 SGHNT, CDR2 YYREEE (reference sequence). Findings and caveats of the study: Among clones contracting day 15 to 85, CD4/CD8 was balanced, whereas later expanders leaned CD4+. A second wave of clones peaked on day 37, and their SARS-CoV-2 specificity went unconfirmed.

The clonotype was recovered from a young man who had mild COVID-19 (a few samples of this study predate the infection). Cell type and time point are not known. The sequenced material came from PBMCs or a T cell subset sorted from them (not recorded which). The chain carries TRBV5-4 and TRBJ1-1, with 11 positions matching TRBD1. The CDR3 region is CASSLWDRGTNAEAFF. CDR3 in DNA: TGTGCCAGCAGCTTGTGGGACAGGGGGACGAACGCTGAAGCTTTCTTT.